This T cell receptor beta chain emerged from a study of shared clonotypes between healthy human individuals. Study information: Those who served as donors were two women and a few men between the ages of 18 and 49.

Per the germline V gene, CDR1 is MGHRA and CDR2 is YSYEKL. V gave up 1 base and J gave up 5 bases; unmatched junction bases: 11. This CDR3 is 17 amino acids long. Study-wide results and caveats: The genetic and exposure-history diversity represented was limited by few donors.

A word on this clone: Its specificity is unknown.

Only in-frame clones appear in the TCRdb table, and some are missing; sequencing was by immunoSEQ multiplex PCR. This sample carries millions of clones, approximately 95% of them seen once, and the ten largest clones take 0.13%. This chain uses TRBV4-1 with TRBJ2-5; 9 bases agree with TRBD1. The sequencing sample was made of naive CD4+ T cells sorted from blood. This sample's subset: CD45RA+ positively selected. The sequence derives from a man aged 18-30 years in good health. CDR3 nucleotide sequence: TGCGCCAGCAGCCAAGGGGGCTACGGGACAGGGCTGGAGACCCAGTACTTC. Translated: CASSQGGYGTGLETQYF.